What follows are 11 T cell receptor beta chains derived from one specimen sequenced in a study of shared clonotypes between healthy human individuals (TCRdb year 2020). Library method: the immunoSEQ multiplex PCR assay. TCRdb took this table from immuneACCESS and kept in-frame rearrangements with V and J called. Such tables lack part of the clones; where checked against another copy, unresolved V genes explain under half of the gap, and the rest is unexplained. For this sample the table gives 2 million to 3 million clones, of which roughly 93% were detected only once. The ten largest clones represent 0.36% of the sample. Source material: naive CD4+ T cells from PBMCs. The sample's cell subset or site label, decoded: CD45RA+ positively selected. All receptors come from a man between 18 and 35 years old in good health. Some clones in this sample may be carry-over from other donors' samples.

The gene calls are TRBV11-1 and TRBJ2-1; TRBD2 matches 8 bases. The CDR3 spans 14 residues. With 0 bases clipped from V and 12 bases from J, the junction kept 7 bases outside the gene matches. Looked up from germline, CDR1 is SGHAT and CDR2 is FQDESV (reference sequence). This CDR3 reads CASSLALAGSGQFF. In DNA form, the CDR3 reads TGTGCCAGCAGCTTAGCCCTAGCGGGTAGCGGGCAGTTCTTC.

This clone was counted a few times. The chain is built from TRBV19 and TRBJ1-1; D not certain. V shed 7 bases and J shed 4 bases, with 19 bases lying between them. Per germline, CDR1 LNHDA and CDR2 SQIVND (reference sequence). The CDR3 is 15 residues long. In DNA, the CDR3 is TGTGCCAGTATCCAGAACAGCGAGAGGAGCACTGAAGCTTTCTTT. Translation: CASIQNSERSTEAFF.

This clone was found once. The chain is built from TRBV7-6 and TRBJ2-7; a possible D gene is TRBD1 (6 bases). Trimming stripped 4 bases from V and 5 bases from J, with 18 bases between. This CDR3 is 15 amino acids long. Germline V gene data show CDR1 as SGHVS and CDR2 as FNYEAQ. This CDR3 is CASSSIGYRAHEQYF. The CDR3 coding sequence is TGTGCCAGCAGCTCTATCGGATACAGGGCGCACGAGCAGTACTTC.

For the CDR3, the DNA is TGCAGTGCTGCCGGGACTATCGAGCAGTTCTTC. This translates into CSAAGTIEQFF. This sequence joins TRBV20-1 and TRBJ2-1, with TRBD2 matching over 7 bases. Per germline, CDR1 DFQATT and CDR2 SNEGSKA (reference sequence). The CDR3 runs 11 residues. V lost 5 bases, J lost 10 bases, and 5 bases stayed unmatched.

This chain uses TRBV6-7 with TRBJ2-1; no clear D. TRBV6-7 is an ORF; its function is uncertain. Trimming removed 4 bases at V and 3 bases at J, with 13 bases between. The CDR3 extends over 15 amino acids. The CDR3 sequence: CASSLRESFYNEQFF. The CDR3 DNA reads as TGTGCCAGCAGTTTGAGAGAGAGCTTCTACAATGAGCAGTTCTTC.

This clone was detected once. The rearrangement links TRBV30 to TRBJ1-6, with D unresolved. The CDR3 sequence is 12 residues long. Per germline, CDR1 GTSNPN and CDR2 SVGIG (reference sequence). V was cut by 0 bases and J by 6 bases, with 3 bases left in between. The CDR3 protein is CAWSVGNSPLHF. DNA of the CDR3: TGTGCCTGGAGTGTCGGTAATTCACCCCTCCACTTT.

Concerning this clone itself: The identical CDR3 is also encoded by other nucleotide sequences in the sample. The chain recombines TRBV7-2 with TRBJ1-5; possibly TRBD1 for D (6 bases). V was clipped by 6 bases and J by 0 bases, with 12 bases between them. Germline V lookup: CDR1 SGHTA, CDR2 FQGNSA. The CDR3 consists of 15 residues. The CDR3 protein is CASSLQGYSNQPQHF. CDR3 coding DNA: TGTGCCAGCAGTTTACAGGGTTATAGCAATCAGCCCCAGCATTTT.

The chain links TRBV5-1 to TRBJ2-7, with TRBD1 as a possible D gene (5 bases). The CDR3 spans 11 residues. Per the germline V gene, CDR1 is SGHRS and CDR2 is YFSETQ. Trimming stripped 6 bases from V and 9 bases from J, with 13 bases between. CDR3 nucleotides: TGCGCCAGCACCGACTTGGGGCTGCAGTACTTC. Its translation is CASTDLGLQYF.

V gene TRBV10-3 combines with J gene TRBJ2-2; 8 bases line up with TRBD2. This CDR3 region has 15 residues. The junction had 6 bases not matched to a gene; V was cut back by 6 bases and J by 3 bases. CDR1 ENHRY and CDR2 SYGVKD come from the germline V gene. Written as DNA, the CDR3 is TGTGCCATCAGAGCAGCGGGAGCGGACACCGGGGAGCTGTTTTTT. The encoded protein is CAIRAAGADTGELFF.

This chain links TRBV18 with TRBJ2-1; 10 positions agree with TRBD1. The germline V gene has CDR1 KGHSH and CDR2 LQKENI. This CDR3 spans 14 amino acids. J gave up 5 bases and V 8 bases, and 6 bases lay outside the gene matches. The CDR3 coding sequence is TGTGCCAGCCACCGGGACAGGGGCCACAATGAGCAGTTCTTC. Amino acid sequence: CASHRDRGHNEQFF.

The V and J genes are TRBV9 and TRBJ1-1; D remains unclear. CDR1 is SGDLS and CDR2 is YYNGEE in the germline V gene. This CDR3 has 14 residues. Between the trimmed V and J ends, which lost 7 bases and 2 bases, there was a span of 15 bases. This CDR3 reads CASAKSYINTEAFF. CDR3 in DNA: TGTGCCAGCGCGAAAAGCTACATCAACACTGAAGCTTTCTTT.